This T cell receptor (beta chain) was obtained from a study of read filtering for tumor transcriptome and immune sequencing. Whole-study findings and limits: This fraction held mixed bone marrow immune cells after CD138-negative sorting.

The V end lost 7 bases, the J end lost 1 base, and 10 bases lay between the germline ends. This CDR3 spans 14 amino acids. Germline V gene sequence: CDR1 WNHNN, CDR2 SYGVQD (reference sequence). This clonotype was observed at least ten times. What it binds is unknown. This library used about 360 ng RNA and molecular barcoded adaptors spanning alpha/delta and beta/gamma chains. TCRdb passed the reads through MiXCR, listing each CDR3 protein once. The profile shows about 48,000 distinct CDR3 sequences, roughly 19% of them singletons. Every patient had bone marrow sampled while the disease was active. The source material was a population of CD138-negative cells sorted from bone marrow. The V call is TRBV10-1, the J call TRBJ2-2, with D unclear. The TCR was taken from a donor at least 40 years old with multiple myeloma. This CDR3 reads CASMGSWNTGELFF. The CDR3 DNA reads TGCGCCAGCATGGGTAGCTGGAACACCGGGGAGCTGTTTTTT.